The 12 T cell receptor beta chains below come from one sample, sequenced in a study of post-analysis software for immune sequencing data (dated by TCRdb to about 2015). General findings and caveats noted by the study authors: Several TRBV segments, including TRBV5-6, TRBV5-1 and TRBV20-1, were significantly more frequent in patients than controls.

Antigen specificity for these receptors is unknown. Libraries were constructed by PCR. Sequenced using an Illumina HiSeq 2500. To reduce PCR and sequencing biases, unique molecular identifiers were built into the TCR beta cDNA libraries. The public reads were run again by TCRdb, first through fastp at Q25 and then through MiXCR, and only productive beta chains were kept. Every entry covers one CDR3 protein and lists the most common genes and DNA from its rows. This sample gives fewer than 850,000 distinct CDR3 sequences in total; around 46% of them show up just once. The ten top clones hold 4.9% of the sample. The sequenced material came from blood. Every receptor here comes from a girl aged 5-17 years with multiple sclerosis.

The chain couples TRBV29-1 to TRBJ1-1, with no clear D. This CDR3 spans 12 amino acids. The V gene lost 5 bases and the J gene lost 6 bases, with 13 bases spanning the gap. Germline V CDR1 and CDR2: SQVTM, ANQGSEA. CDR3 bases: TGCAGCGTTAGGACGGGCGCCGCTGAAGCTTTCTTT. Translating it yields CSVRTGAAEAFF. The variable domain in full, completed from reference TRBV29-1 and TRBJ1-1, reads SAVISQKPSRDICQRGTSLTIQCQVDSQVTMMFWYRQQPGQSLTLIATANQGSEATYESGFVIDKFPISRPNLTFSTLTVSNMSPEDSSIYLCSVRTGAAEAFFGQGTRLTVV.

This clonotype occurred once. The V call is TRBV3-1, the J call TRBJ2-7, with 8 positions matching TRBD2. This CDR3 has 15 amino acids. The ends lost 1 base at V and 2 bases at J; junction bases unmatched: 4. Germline values: CDR1 LGHDT, CDR2 YNNKEL (reference sequence). CDR3 nucleotides: TGTGCCAGCAGCCAAGCACCGGGACTAGCCTACGAGCAGTACTTC. Amino acid sequence: CASSQAPGLAYEQYF.

The rearrangement uses TRBV3-1 and TRBJ1-2; 9 positions agree with TRBD1. Germline V gene data show CDR1 as LGHDT and CDR2 as YNNKEL (reference sequence). The V gene end was trimmed by 5 bases and the J gene end by 7 bases; junction bases not matched to a gene: 8. The CDR3 totals 14 residues. The chain's CDR3 is CASSSRQGDGGYTF. Here the CDR3 DNA reads TGTGCCAGCAGCTCAAGACAGGGGGACGGTGGCTACACCTTC.

This clonotype was counted only a few times. V usage is TRBV29-1 and J usage is TRBJ1-2, with a weak D call TRBD1 (5 bases). The CDR3 is 16 amino acids. CDR1 is SQVTM, CDR2 ANQGSEA, per germline. Trimming pared 2 bases from V and 4 bases from J, leaving 20 bases between. This chain's CDR3 is CSVESQGKSPLYGYTF. As DNA, the CDR3 is TGCAGCGTTGAAAGTCAGGGAAAAAGCCCCCTCTATGGCTACACCTTC.

The chain couples TRBV20-1 to TRBJ2-1; D remains ambiguous. The CDR3 consists of 13 residues. Looked up from germline, CDR1 is DFQATT and CDR2 is SNEGSKA (reference sequence). V shed 1 base and J shed 9 bases, with 13 bases lying between them. CDR3 amino acids: CSARAGIFGEQFF. CDR3 coding DNA: TGCAGTGCTAGAGCTGGAATTTTCGGTGAGCAGTTCTTC.

This clonotype occurred a few times. The chain recombines TRBV28 with TRBJ1-5; D not certain. CDR3 length equals 14 residues. Germline CDR1 reads MDHEN; CDR2 reads SYDVKM. V was cut by 4 bases and J by 11 bases, with 18 bases left in between. DNA for the CDR3: TGTGCCAGCAGTTCCGGACTAGAGCAAGAGACCCAGCATTTT. Protein sequence: CASSSGLEQETQHF.

The chain has TRBV20-1 and TRBJ2-1, with TRBD2 identical over 7 bases. This CDR3 is built from 13 residues. The trim removed 6 bases at V and 7 bases at J, leaving 9 bases unmatched. Germline loops: CDR1 DFQATT, CDR2 SNEGSKA (reference sequence). The CDR3 spells CSARTRGLNEQFF. The DNA of the CDR3 is TGCAGTGCGAGGACTAGAGGATTGAATGAGCAGTTCTTC.

J is TRBJ2-7 and V is TRBV11-2; 7 bases match TRBD1. Per the germline V gene, CDR1 is SGHAT and CDR2 is FQNNGV. CDR3 length: 15 residues. The V gene end was trimmed by 5 bases and the J gene end by 0 bases; junction bases not matched to a gene: 7. In DNA form, the CDR3 reads TGTGCCAGCAGCGCCCGGACAGGTGGCTCCTACGAGCAGTACTTC. It codes for CASSARTGGSYEQYF.

This chain joins TRBV7-2 and TRBJ1-6; the match to TRBD1 covers 8 bases. CDR1 and CDR2 (germline): SGHTA, FQGNSA. With 3 bases clipped from V and 7 bases from J, the junction kept 8 bases outside the gene matches. The CDR3 has 16 residues. Here the CDR3 reads CASSFLTGALNSPLHF. The CDR3 DNA reads as TGTGCCAGCAGCTTTTTGACAGGGGCACTCAATTCACCCCTCCACTTT.

V and J are TRBV7-8 and TRBJ2-1; D gene uncertain. V was shortened by 1 base and J by 8 bases, with 9 bases between the two germline ends. CDR3 length equals 13 residues. Germline V CDR1 and CDR2: SGHVS, FQNEAQ. The DNA for the CDR3 is TGTGCCAGCAGCTTAGAGCTAACCGATGAGCAGTTCTTC. Protein sequence: CASSLELTDEQFF.

Here the CDR3 DNA reads TGTGCCAGCAGTTACGGCCCTCACCTGAACACTGAAGCTTTCTTT. It translates to CASSYGPHLNTEAFF. The V and J genes are TRBV6-5 and TRBJ1-1; D is ambiguous. In germline, CDR1 is MNHEY, CDR2 SVGAGI. The CDR3 contains 15 residues. Trimming pared 2 bases from V and 0 bases from J, leaving 10 bases between.

In its sample, this clonotype was seen a few times. The CDR3 protein is CASVGSHEQFF. The CDR3 region has the DNA TGCGCCAGCGTCGGTTCCCATGAGCAGTTCTTC. The J gene is TRBJ2-1, the V gene TRBV10-2; D remains unclear. The CDR3 contains 11 residues. The germline V gene encodes CDR1 WSHSY and CDR2 SAAADI. V lost 8 bases and J lost 8, with 10 bases in between.